This TCR beta chain came from a study of CD8+ T cells in alopecia areata. A note on this clone: Its target is not known.

Sequencing templates came from extracted RNA that was reverse transcribed into cDNA. Data came from immunoSEQ multiplex PCR; TCRdb stores just in-frame clones and leaves some out. The sample has approximately 150,000 clones, 87% seen once. Study-level findings and limits: In lesional scalp, particularly from alopecia totalis/universalis, clonality was higher than in normal scalp.

The CDR3 is 13 amino acids. V trimming: 5 bases; J trimming: 7 bases; junction bases outside the gene matches: 11. Germline CDR1 and CDR2: SQVTM and ANQGSEA. The clonotype originates from a human donor with alopecia areata. The V gene is TRBV29-1, the J gene TRBJ2-7, with 7 nucleotides matching TRBD1. The sample here was CD8+ T cells sorted from blood, taken at week 0. Written as DNA, the CDR3 is TGCAGCGTTCTGACAGGGAAGGGGTGGGAGCAGTACTTC. This translates into CSVLTGKGWEQYF.